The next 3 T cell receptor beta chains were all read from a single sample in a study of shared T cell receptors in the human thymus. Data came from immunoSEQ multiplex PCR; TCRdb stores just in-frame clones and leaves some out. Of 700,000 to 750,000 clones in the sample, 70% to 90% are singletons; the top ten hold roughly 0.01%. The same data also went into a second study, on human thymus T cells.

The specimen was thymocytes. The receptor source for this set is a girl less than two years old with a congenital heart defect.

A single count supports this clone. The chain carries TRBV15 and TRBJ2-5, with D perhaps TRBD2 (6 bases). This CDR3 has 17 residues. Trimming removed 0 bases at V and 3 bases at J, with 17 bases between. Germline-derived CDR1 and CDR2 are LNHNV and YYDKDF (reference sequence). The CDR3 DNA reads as TGTGCCACCAGCAGAGATCCCTATGGGACTCCTAAAGAGACCCAGTACTTC. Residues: CATSRDPYGTPKETQYF.

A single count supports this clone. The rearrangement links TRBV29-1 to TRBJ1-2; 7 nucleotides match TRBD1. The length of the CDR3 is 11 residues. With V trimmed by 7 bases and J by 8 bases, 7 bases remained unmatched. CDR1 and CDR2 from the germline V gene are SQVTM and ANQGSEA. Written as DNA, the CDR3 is TGCAGCGCCCCAGGGGGGACCGGCTACACCTTC. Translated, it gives CSAPGGTGYTF.

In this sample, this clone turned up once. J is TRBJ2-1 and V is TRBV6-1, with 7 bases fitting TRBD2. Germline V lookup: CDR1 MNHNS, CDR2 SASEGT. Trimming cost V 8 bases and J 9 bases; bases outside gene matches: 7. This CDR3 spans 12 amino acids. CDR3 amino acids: CASGGGGPEQFF. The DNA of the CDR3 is TGTGCCAGCGGGGGGGGAGGGCCTGAGCAGTTCTTC.